This TCR beta chain was identified during a study of blood T cell repertoires in COVID-19. Study-level information: PBMCs, B-cell-depleted T cells, or T cells provided the cDNA or gDNA that made up the material.

The protocol was immunoSEQ multiplex PCR, while the TCRdb copy is restricted to in-frame clones and leaves out a portion. The data contain 280,000 or so clones, almost 90% of them singletons. CDR3 length: 16 residues. Unmatched junction bases numbered 11, after V lost 5 bases and J lost 7 bases. The germline V gene has CDR1 SEHNR and CDR2 FQNEAQ (reference sequence). The participants were between roughly 18 and 100 years old and came from roughly 25 US areas. The material sequenced was PBMCs or T cells enriched from blood (not recorded which). This clonotype was sampled from a woman in her late teens or twenties with acute COVID-19. The V and J genes are TRBV7-9 and TRBJ1-6, with 7 bases matching TRBD1. CDR3 in amino acids: CASSDRWGTENSPLHF. In DNA form, the CDR3 reads TGTGCCAGCAGCGACCGGTGGGGGACAGAGAATTCACCCCTCCACTTT.